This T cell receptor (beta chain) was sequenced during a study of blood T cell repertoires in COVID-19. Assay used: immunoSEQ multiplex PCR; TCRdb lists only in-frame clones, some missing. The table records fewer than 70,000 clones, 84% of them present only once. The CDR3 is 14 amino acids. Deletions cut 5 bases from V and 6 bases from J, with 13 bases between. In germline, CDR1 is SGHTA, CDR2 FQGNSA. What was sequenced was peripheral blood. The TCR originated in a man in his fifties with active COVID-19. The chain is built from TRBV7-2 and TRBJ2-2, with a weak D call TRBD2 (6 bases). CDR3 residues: CASSPNAGPGELFF. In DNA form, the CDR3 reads TGTGCCAGCAGCCCGAATGCGGGGCCCGGGGAGCTGTTTTTT. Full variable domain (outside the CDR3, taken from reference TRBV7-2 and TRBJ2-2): GAGVSQSPSNKVTEKGKDVELRCDPISGHTALYWYRQSLGQGLEFLIYFQGNSAPDKSGLPSDRFSAERTGGSVSTLTIQRTQQEDSAVYLCASSPNAGPGELFFGEGSRLTVL.